The 5 T cell receptor beta chains reported below all come from one sample, sequenced in a study of CD8 T cells in ankylosing spondylitis. TCRdb reprocessed the 5' RACE reads with MiXCR, giving one entry per CDR3 protein. The repertoire holds under 250,000 distinct CDR3 sequences, with about 11% as singletons. The sequenced sample consisted of blood, either unsorted or a sorted T cell fraction (not recorded which). Receptors originate from a male donor with ankylosing spondylitis or in good health (not recorded which).

This sequence joins TRBV27 and TRBJ2-5; D is unclear. The V gene's germline CDR1 is MNHEY and CDR2 SMNVEV (reference sequence). This CDR3 is 14 amino acids long. Trimming took 1 base from V and 1 from J, leaving 7 bases between them. Here the CDR3 DNA reads TGTGCCAGCAGTTTATTGGGCAGCCAAGAGACCCAGTACTTC. Translating it yields CASSLLGSQETQYF.

The sample holds many counts of this clonotype. The chain recombines TRBV9 with TRBJ1-3, with D possibly matching TRBD1 (5 bases). This CDR3 has 15 amino acids. Germline loops: CDR1 SGDLS, CDR2 YYNGEE. Trimming stripped 4 bases from V and 0 bases from J, with 11 bases between. CDR3 protein: CASSLKGYSGNTIYF. CDR3 bases: TGTGCCAGCAGCCTCAAGGGGTACTCTGGAAACACCATATATTTT.

The rearrangement uses TRBV5-1 and TRBJ2-1, with 9 bases aligning to TRBD2. The CDR3 has 16 amino acids. Germline V gene data show CDR1 as SGHRS and CDR2 as YFSETQ. V dropped 6 bases and J dropped 4; count of bases not matched to a gene: 11. The chain's CDR3 is CASILGASGIYNEQFF. CDR3 DNA: TGCGCCAGCATCCTTGGGGCTAGCGGGATTTACAATGAGCAGTTCTTC. Variable domain in full (rest from reference TRBV5-1 and TRBJ2-1): KAGVTQTPRYLIKTRGQQVTLSCSPISGHRSVSWYQQTPGQGLQFLFEYFSETQRNKGNFPGRFSGRQFSNSRSEMNVSTLELGDSALYLCASILGASGIYNEQFFGPGTRLTVL.

This clonotype has a count of ten or more. The chain couples TRBV9 to TRBJ2-5; TRBD1 matches at 9 bases. V trimming: 3 bases; J trimming: 4 bases; junction bases outside the gene matches: 7. This CDR3 region has 15 residues. Germline CDR1 and CDR2: SGDLS and YYNGEE. DNA of the CDR3: TGTGCCAGCAGCGCAGGGGACAGGGAAGGAGAGACCCAGTACTTC. Translation: CASSAGDREGETQYF.

Concerning this clonotype itself: A read error may explain this, as a much larger clone is one base away. This sequence joins TRBV24-1 and TRBJ2-1; 7 nucleotides align to TRBD2. Per the germline V gene, CDR1 is KGHDR and CDR2 is SFDVKD. This CDR3 contains 17 residues. The CDR3 DNA follows: TGTACCACCAGTGACTCCTTGCGGGGGAGGGATCGCGATGAGCAGTTCTTC. Translation: CTTSDSLRGRDRDEQFF.